The 10 T cell receptor beta chains given below trace back to one sample, sequenced in a study of metastatic and nonmetastatic thyroid tumors (dated by TCRdb to about 2020). No patient had received any treatment before thyroid surgery. The library was built by means of PCR. Sequenced using an Illumina HiSeq 4000. TCRdb's own reprocessing of the public reads used fastp at Q25 and MiXCR and kept productive beta chains. This sample comprises 33,000 or so clones, 7.4% of them detected only once. The ten largest clonotypes hold around 45% of the sample. Sequenced: blood. Receptors were obtained from a female donor with papillary thyroid cancer or a benign thyroid nodule (not recorded which). Some clones in this sample may be carry-over from other donors' samples.

This clone was counted between two and nine times. The rearrangement links TRBV29-1 to TRBJ2-2; D unclear. This CDR3 has 13 residues. Per germline, CDR1 SQVTM and CDR2 ANQGSEA. V gave up 6 bases and J gave up 4 bases, with 12 bases separating them. CDR3 amino acids: CSVSADSTGELFF. CDR3 in DNA: TGCAGCGTCTCCGCCGACTCCACCGGGGAGCTGTTTTTT.

A remark on this clone: The junction shows a germline mismatch at one end, possibly a read error. V usage is TRBV7-7 and J usage is TRBJ1-1; TRBD1 might be the D (5 bases). The CDR3 runs 13 residues. Germline assignment: CDR1 SSHAT and CDR2 FNYEAQ (reference sequence). CDR3 nucleotides: TGTGCTAGCAGCTTAGGGACCCACACTGAAGCTTTCTTT. Protein: CASSLGTHTEAFF.

This clone was counted at least ten times. This sequence joins TRBV6-1 and TRBJ1-1; D gene uncertain. The CDR3 has 14 amino acids. V gave up 2 bases and J gave up 5 bases, with 12 bases separating them. The germline V gene has CDR1 MNHNS and CDR2 SASEGT. The CDR3 reads CASSELGVQTEAFF. The CDR3, as DNA: TGTGCCAGCAGTGAACTCGGGGTACAGACTGAAGCTTTCTTT.

This clone has at least ten counts. This CDR3 is also generated by other DNA sequences in the sample. V is TRBV3-1 and J is TRBJ2-7; maybe TRBD1 (5 bases). The CDR3 has 12 amino acids. Germline V gene data show CDR1 as LGHDT and CDR2 as YNNKEL (reference sequence). V lost 6 bases and J 1 base, leaving 7 bases between the germline ends. The CDR3 protein is CASSQGSYEQYF. For the CDR3, the DNA is TGTGCCAGCAGTCAGGGTTCCTACGAGCAGTACTTC.

This clone was recorded at least ten times. This chain connects TRBV20-1 to TRBJ2-6, with a tentative D call TRBD2 (5 bases). CDR3 length equals 17 residues. Trimming shortened V by 0 bases and J by 0 bases, and 12 bases separated the two germline ends. The V gene's germline CDR1 is DFQATT and CDR2 SNEGSKA (reference sequence). The CDR3 coding sequence is TGCAGTGCTAGAGATCTGGGAGACTCCTCTGGGGCCAACGTCCTGACTTTC. The encoded protein is CSARDLGDSSGANVLTF.

At least ten counts were recorded for this clone. The chain combines TRBV28 with TRBJ1-1; D gene unclear. The CDR3 extends over 14 amino acids. Trimming left V 3 bases short and J 1 base short, with 9 bases between. CDR1 MDHEN and CDR2 SYDVKM come from the germline V gene. The CDR3 nucleotides are TGTGCCAGCAGTTTGGTGGCGGGGAACACTGAAGCTTTCTTT. Translation: CASSLVAGNTEAFF.

The rearrangement links TRBV7-2 to TRBJ2-2; 7 positions match TRBD2. V trimming: 8 bases; J trimming: 4 bases; junction bases outside the gene matches: 10. The CDR3 contains 15 residues. Germline values: CDR1 SGHTA, CDR2 FQGNSA. As DNA, the CDR3 is TGTGCCAGCCGGGGGGTGTCGAATAGCACCGGGGAGCTGTTTTTT. It encodes CASRGVSNSTGELFF.

Turning to this clone: One base away lies a much larger clone, so this may be a sequencing read error. Other DNA sequences in this sample translate to the same CDR3. The CDR3: CASRYSGANVLTF. In nucleotides, the CDR3 is TGCGCCAGCAGGTACTCTGGGGCCAATGTCCTGACTTTC. The chain carries TRBV5-1 and TRBJ2-6, with D maybe TRBD1 (5 bases). The CDR3 has 13 amino acids. The germline V gene has CDR1 SGHRS and CDR2 YFSETQ.

This clone was seen at least ten times. This sequence joins TRBV18 and TRBJ2-7, with D uncertain. CDR1 KGHSH and CDR2 LQKENI come from the germline V gene. Between the trimmed V and J ends, which lost 2 bases and 3 bases, there was a span of 14 bases. The CDR3 runs 15 residues. In nucleotides, the CDR3 is TGTGCCAGCTCACCAGTCGGGTCCGGAGACTACGAGCAGTACTTC. This translates into CASSPVGSGDYEQYF. Combining the CDR3 with reference TRBV18 and TRBJ2-7 gives the whole variable domain NAGVMQNPRHLVRRRGQEARLRCSPMKGHSHVYWYRQLPEEGLKFMVYLQKENIIDESGMPKERFSAEFPKEGPSILRIQQVVRGDSAAYFCASSPVGSGDYEQYFGPGTRLTVT.

There are many counts of this clone. The V gene is TRBV12-3 or TRBV12-4, the J gene TRBJ1-2; D is possibly TRBD1 (6 bases). CDR3 size: 13 residues. V was cut by 3 bases and J by 6 bases, with 11 bases left in between. CDR3: CASSFPDRDGYTF. In nucleotides, the CDR3 is TGTGCCAGCAGTTTTCCGGACAGAGATGGCTACACCTTC.